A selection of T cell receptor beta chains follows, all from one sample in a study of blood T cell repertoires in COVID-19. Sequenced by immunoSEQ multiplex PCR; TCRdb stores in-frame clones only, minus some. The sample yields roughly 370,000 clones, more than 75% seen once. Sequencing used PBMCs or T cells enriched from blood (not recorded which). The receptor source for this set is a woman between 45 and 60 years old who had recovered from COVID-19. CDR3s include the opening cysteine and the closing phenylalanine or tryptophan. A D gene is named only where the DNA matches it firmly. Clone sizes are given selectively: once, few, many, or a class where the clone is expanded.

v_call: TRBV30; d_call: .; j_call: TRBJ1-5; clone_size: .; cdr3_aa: CAWSVALTNQPQHF; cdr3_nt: TGTGCCTGGAGTGTAGCACTAACTAATCAGCCCCAGCATTTT
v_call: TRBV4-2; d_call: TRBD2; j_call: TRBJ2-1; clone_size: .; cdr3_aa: CASSQDLAGDYNEQFF; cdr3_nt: TGTGCCAGCAGCCAAGATCTGGCGGGGGACTACAATGAGCAGTTCTTC
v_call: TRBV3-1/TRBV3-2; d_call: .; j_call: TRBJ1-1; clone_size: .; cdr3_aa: CASRRTAQNTEAFF; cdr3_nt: TGTGCCAGCAGACGGACAGCCCAGAACACTGAAGCTTTCTTT
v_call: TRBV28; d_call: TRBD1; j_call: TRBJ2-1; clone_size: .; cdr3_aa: CAAESGTGGGFGQFF; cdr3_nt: TGTGCCGCAGAGTCCGGGACAGGGGGAGGATTTGGGCAGTTCTTC
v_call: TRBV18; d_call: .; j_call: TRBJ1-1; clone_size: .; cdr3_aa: CASSPPGGREAFF; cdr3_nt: TGTGCCAGCTCACCGCCAGGAGGGCGCGAAGCTTTCTTT
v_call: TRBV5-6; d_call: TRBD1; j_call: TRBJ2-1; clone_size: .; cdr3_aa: CASSFGTGGFFYNEQFF; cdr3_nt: TGTGCCAGCAGCTTTGGGACAGGGGGATTCTTCTACAATGAGCAGTTCTTC
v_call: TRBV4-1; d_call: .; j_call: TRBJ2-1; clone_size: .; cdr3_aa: CASSQEAGAAYNEQFF; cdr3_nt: TGCGCCAGCAGCCAAGAAGCAGGGGCCGCGTACAATGAGCAGTTCTTC
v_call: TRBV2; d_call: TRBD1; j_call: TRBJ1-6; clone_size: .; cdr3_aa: CASSTGLFRSPLHF; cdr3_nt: TGTGCCAGTTCGACAGGGCTTTTTCGATCACCCCTCCACTTT
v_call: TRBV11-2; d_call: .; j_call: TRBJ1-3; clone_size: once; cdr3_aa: CASSDSAPGNTIYF; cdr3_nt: TGTGCCAGCAGCGATAGCGCCCCCGGAAACACCATATATTTT
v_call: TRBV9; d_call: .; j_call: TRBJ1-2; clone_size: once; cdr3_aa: CASSSSGGRSGYTF; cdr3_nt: TGTGCCAGCAGCTCGAGCGGAGGCAGGAGTGGCTACACCTTC
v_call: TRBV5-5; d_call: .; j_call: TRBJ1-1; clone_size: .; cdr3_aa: CASSLGVRNTEAFF; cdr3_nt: TGTGCCAGCAGCTTGGGAGTCCGGAACACTGAAGCTTTCTTT
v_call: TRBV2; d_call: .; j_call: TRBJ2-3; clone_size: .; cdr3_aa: CASSQGSDTQYF; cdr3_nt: TGTGCCAGCAGCCAGGGGTCAGATACGCAGTATTTT
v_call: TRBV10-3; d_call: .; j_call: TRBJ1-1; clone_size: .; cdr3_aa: CASQLGTSAFF; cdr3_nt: TGTGCCAGTCAACTTGGGACTAGCGCTTTCTTT
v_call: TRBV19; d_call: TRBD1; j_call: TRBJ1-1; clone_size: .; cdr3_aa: CASNTPGQDTEAFF; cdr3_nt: TGTGCCAGCAATACTCCGGGACAGGACACTGAAGCTTTCTTT
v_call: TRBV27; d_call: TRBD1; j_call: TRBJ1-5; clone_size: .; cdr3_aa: CASRSRQGAWQPQHF; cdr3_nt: TGTGCCAGCAGATCTAGACAGGGTGCCTGGCAGCCCCAGCATTTT
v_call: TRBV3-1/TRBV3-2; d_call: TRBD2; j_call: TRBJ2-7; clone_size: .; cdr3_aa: CASSRPTSGGFYEQYF; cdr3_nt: TGTGCCAGCAGCCGTCCTACTAGCGGGGGGTTTTACGAGCAGTACTTC
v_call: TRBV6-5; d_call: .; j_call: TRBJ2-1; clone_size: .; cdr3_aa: CASSSGDNRYEQFF; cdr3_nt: TGTGCCAGCAGTAGCGGGGACAACAGGTATGAGCAGTTCTTC
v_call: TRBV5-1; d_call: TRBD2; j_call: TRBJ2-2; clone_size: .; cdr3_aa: CASSLAPLMIAGGTGELFF; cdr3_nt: TGCGCCAGCAGCTTGGCCCCCCTTATGATAGCGGGGGGTACCGGGGAGCTGTTTTTT
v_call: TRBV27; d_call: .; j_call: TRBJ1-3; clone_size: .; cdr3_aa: CASSPTSPGSFTGNTIYF; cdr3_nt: TGTGCCAGCAGTCCCACGTCCCCAGGGTCGTTTACTGGAAACACCATATATTTT
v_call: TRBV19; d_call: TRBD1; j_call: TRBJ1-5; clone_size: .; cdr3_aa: CASSDRVNQPQHF; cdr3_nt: TGTGCCAGCTCTGACAGGGTCAATCAGCCCCAGCATTTT
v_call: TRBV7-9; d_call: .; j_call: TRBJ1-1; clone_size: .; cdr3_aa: CASSFSGYTEAFF; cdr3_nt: TGTGCCAGCAGCTTTTCAGGTTACACTGAAGCTTTCTTT
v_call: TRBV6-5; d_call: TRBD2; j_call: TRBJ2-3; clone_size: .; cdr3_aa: CASKSGGRDTQYF; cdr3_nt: TGTGCCAGCAAGAGCGGGGGAAGAGATACGCAGTATTTT
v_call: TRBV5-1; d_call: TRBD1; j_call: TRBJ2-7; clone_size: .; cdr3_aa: CASSRIGQGVSYEQYF; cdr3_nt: TGCGCCAGCAGCCGAATTGGACAGGGGGTCTCCTACGAGCAGTACTTC